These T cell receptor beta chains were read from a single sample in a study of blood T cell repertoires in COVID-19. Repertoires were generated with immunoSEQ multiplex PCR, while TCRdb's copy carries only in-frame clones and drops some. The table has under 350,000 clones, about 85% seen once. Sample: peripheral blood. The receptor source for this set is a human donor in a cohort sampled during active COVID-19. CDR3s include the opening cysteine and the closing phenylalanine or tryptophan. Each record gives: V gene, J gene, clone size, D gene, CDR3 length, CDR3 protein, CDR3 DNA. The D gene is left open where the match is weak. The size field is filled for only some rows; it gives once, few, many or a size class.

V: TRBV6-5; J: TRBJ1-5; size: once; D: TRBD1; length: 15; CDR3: CASRRHRGINQPQHF; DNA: TGTGCCAGCAGACGACACAGGGGGATCAATCAGCCCCAGCATTTT
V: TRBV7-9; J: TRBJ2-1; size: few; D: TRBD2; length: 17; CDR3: CASSSLGLAGSYNEQFF; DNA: TGTGCCAGCAGCTCCCTTGGACTAGCGGGGTCCTACAATGAGCAGTTCTTC
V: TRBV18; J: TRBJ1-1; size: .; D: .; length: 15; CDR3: CASSPYGQTNTEAFF; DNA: TGTGCCAGCTCACCATATGGACAAACGAACACTGAAGCTTTCTTT
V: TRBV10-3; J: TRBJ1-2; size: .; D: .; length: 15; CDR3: CAISDLQGSGYGYTF; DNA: TGTGCCATCAGTGACCTACAGGGATCGGGCTATGGCTACACCTTC
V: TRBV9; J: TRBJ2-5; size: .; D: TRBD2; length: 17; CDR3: CASSVASGMGIGETQYF; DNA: TGTGCCAGCAGCGTAGCTAGCGGGATGGGTATCGGAGAGACCCAGTACTTC
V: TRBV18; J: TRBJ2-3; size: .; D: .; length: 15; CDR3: CASSPHPRASDTQYF; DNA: TGTGCCAGCTCACCACATCCCAGGGCATCGGATACGCAGTATTTT
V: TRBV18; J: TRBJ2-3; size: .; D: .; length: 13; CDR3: CASSPGQTDTQYF; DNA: TGTGCCAGCTCACCAGGACAGACAGATACGCAGTATTTT
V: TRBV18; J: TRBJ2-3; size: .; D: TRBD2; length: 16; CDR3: CASSLAGTSGSDTQYF; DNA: TGTGCCAGCTCTCTGGCCGGGACTAGCGGATCAGATACGCAGTATTTT
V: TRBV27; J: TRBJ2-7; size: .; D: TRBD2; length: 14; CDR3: CATSPGGIPYEQYF; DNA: TGTGCCACCTCACCGGGAGGAATTCCCTACGAGCAGTACTTC
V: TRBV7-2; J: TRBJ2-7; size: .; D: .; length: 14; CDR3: CASSLGAGAHEQYF; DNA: TGTGCCAGCAGCTTAGGGGCAGGGGCCCACGAGCAGTACTTC
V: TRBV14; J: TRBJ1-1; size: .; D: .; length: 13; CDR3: CASSQSQNTEAFF; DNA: TGTGCCAGCAGCCAAAGCCAGAACACTGAAGCTTTCTTT
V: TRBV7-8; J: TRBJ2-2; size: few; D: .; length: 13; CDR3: CASSRDSTGELFF; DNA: TGTGCCAGCAGCCGAGACTCCACCGGGGAGCTGTTTTTT
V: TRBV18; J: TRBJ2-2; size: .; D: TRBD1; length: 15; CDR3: CASSPRGQESGELFF; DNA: TGTGCCAGCTCACCTCGAGGACAGGAGAGTGGGGAGCTGTTTTTT
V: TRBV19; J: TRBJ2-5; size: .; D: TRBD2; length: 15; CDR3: CASSTGTSGVETQYF; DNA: TGTGCCAGTAGTACCGGGACTAGCGGGGTTGAGACCCAGTACTTC
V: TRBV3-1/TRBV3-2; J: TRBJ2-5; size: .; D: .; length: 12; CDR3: CASSHAPGVQYF; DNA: TGTGCCAGCAGCCATGCCCCGGGAGTGCAGTACTTC
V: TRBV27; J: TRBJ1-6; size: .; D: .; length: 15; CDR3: CASTPGGQNNSPLHF; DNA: TGTGCCAGCACCCCAGGAGGGCAGAATAATTCACCCCTCCACTTT
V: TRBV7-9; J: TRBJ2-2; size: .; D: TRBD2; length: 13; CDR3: CASSPITSVGLFF; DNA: TGTGCCAGCAGCCCAATTACTAGCGTGGGGCTGTTTTTT
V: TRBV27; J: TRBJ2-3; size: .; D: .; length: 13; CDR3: CASTSHLGVTQYF; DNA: TGTGCCAGCACCTCTCACCTAGGCGTTACGCAGTATTTT
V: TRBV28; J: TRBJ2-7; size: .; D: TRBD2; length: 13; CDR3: CASRSGLFYEQYF; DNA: TGTGCCAGCCGTAGCGGGTTGTTCTACGAGCAGTACTTC
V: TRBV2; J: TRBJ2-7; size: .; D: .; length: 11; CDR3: CASRQVYEQYF; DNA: TGTGCCAGCAGACAGGTCTACGAGCAGTACTTC
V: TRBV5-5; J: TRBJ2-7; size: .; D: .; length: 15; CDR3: CASSATATYSYEQYF; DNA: TGTGCCAGCAGCGCCACTGCTACTTATTCCTACGAGCAGTACTTC
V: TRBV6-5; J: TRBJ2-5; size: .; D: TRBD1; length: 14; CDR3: CATPRRGTGGPQYF; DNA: TGTGCCACCCCAAGAAGGGGGACAGGGGGGCCCCAGTACTTC
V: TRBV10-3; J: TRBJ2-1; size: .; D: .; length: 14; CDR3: CAIGRESSYNEQFF; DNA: TGTGCCATCGGCCGGGAGAGCTCCTACAATGAGCAGTTCTTC
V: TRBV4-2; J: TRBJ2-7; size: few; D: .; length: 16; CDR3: CASSPLASQLTYEQYF; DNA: TGTGCCAGCAGCCCTCTAGCGTCGCAACTAACCTACGAGCAGTACTTC
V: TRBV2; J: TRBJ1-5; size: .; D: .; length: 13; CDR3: CASRGEGDGPQHF; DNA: TGTGCCAGCAGGGGGGAGGGGGACGGGCCCCAGCATTTT
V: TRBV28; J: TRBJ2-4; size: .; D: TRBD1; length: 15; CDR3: CASRGATGFGNIQYF; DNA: TGTGCCAGCAGAGGGGCGACAGGGTTTGGGAACATTCAGTACTTC
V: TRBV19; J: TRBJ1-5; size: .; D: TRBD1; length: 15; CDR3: CASSTRTGGRPPQHF; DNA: TGTGCCAGTAGTACAAGGACAGGGGGTAGGCCGCCCCAGCATTTT
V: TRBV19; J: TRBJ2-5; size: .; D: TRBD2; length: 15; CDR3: CASNGMVAGAETQYF; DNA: TGTGCCAGTAACGGAATGGTAGCGGGAGCTGAGACCCAGTACTTC
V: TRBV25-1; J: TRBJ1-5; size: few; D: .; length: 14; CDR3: CASSEAGGNQPQHF; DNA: TGTGCCAGCAGTGAAGCGGGAGGCAATCAGCCCCAGCATTTT
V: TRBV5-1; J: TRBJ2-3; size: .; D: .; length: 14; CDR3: CASSLASRTDTQYF; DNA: TGCGCCAGCAGCTTGGCTAGTCGCACAGATACGCAGTATTTT
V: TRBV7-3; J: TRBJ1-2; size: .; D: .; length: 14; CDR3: CASSPSGSEGGYTF; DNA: TGTGCCAGCAGCCCTTCAGGTTCGGAGGGCGGCTACACCTTC
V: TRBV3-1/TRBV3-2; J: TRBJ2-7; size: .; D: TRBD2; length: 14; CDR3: CASRRLAGEHEQYF; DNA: TGTGCCAGCAGGAGACTAGCGGGTGAACACGAGCAGTACTTC
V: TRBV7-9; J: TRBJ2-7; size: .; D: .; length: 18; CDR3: CASSPTRVRERRSYEQYF; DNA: TGTGCCAGCAGCCCGACCCGGGTCCGGGAACGTAGGTCCTACGAGCAGTACTTC
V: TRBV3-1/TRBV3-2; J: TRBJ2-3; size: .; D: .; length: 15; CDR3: CASSPTSRGGDTQYF; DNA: TGTGCCAGCAGCCCAACCTCCAGGGGTGGGGATACGCAGTATTTT
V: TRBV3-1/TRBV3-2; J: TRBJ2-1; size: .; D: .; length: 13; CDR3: CASRQAGLNEQFF; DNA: TGTGCCAGCAGGCAAGCAGGGCTGAATGAGCAGTTCTTC
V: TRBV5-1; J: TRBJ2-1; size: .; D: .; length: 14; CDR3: CASSVRTAEDEQFF; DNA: TGCGCCAGCAGCGTCCGGACAGCCGAAGATGAGCAGTTCTTC
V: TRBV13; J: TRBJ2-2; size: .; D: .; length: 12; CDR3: CASSPGTGELFF; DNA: TGTGCCAGCAGCCCGGGGACCGGGGAGCTGTTTTTT
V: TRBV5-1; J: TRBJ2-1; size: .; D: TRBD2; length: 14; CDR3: CASSLPGGHNEQFF; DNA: TGCGCCAGCAGCTTACCGGGAGGCCACAATGAGCAGTTCTTC
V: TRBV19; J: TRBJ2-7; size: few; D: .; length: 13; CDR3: CASSRQVTYEQYF; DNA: TGTGCCAGTAGCAGACAGGTAACCTACGAGCAGTACTTC
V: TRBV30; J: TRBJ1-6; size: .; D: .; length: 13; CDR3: CAWSGQLNSPLHF; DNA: TGTGCCTGGAGTGGACAGCTCAATTCACCCCTCCACTTT
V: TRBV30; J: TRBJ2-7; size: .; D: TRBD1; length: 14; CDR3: CAWSGDRGSYEQYF; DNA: TGTGCCTGGAGTGGGGACAGGGGTTCCTACGAGCAGTACTTC
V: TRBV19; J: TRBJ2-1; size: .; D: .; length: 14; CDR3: CASSKISSYNEQFF; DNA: TGTGCCAGTAGTAAGATTAGCTCCTACAATGAGCAGTTCTTC
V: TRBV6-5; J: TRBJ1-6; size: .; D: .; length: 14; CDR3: CASRTDTYNSPLHF; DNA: TGTGCCAGCAGGACTGATACCTATAATTCACCCCTCCACTTT
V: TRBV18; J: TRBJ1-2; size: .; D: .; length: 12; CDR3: CASSLEDYGYTF; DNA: TGTGCCAGCTCACTAGAAGACTATGGCTACACCTTC
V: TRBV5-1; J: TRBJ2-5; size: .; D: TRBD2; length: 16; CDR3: CASSLLGLADQETQYF; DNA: TGCGCCAGCAGCTTGTTGGGACTAGCGGACCAAGAGACCCAGTACTTC
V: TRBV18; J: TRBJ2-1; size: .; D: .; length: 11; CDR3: CASSSAGEQFF; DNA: TGTGCCAGCTCATCCGCGGGTGAGCAGTTCTTC
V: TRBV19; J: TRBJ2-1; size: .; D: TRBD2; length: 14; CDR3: CASKRASGNNEQFF; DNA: TGTGCCAGTAAGAGGGCTAGCGGAAACAATGAGCAGTTCTTC
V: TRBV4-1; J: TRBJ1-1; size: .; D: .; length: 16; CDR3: CASSPLYTGVHTEAFF; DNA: TGCGCCAGCAGCCCCCTTTATACGGGGGTTCACACTGAAGCTTTCTTT
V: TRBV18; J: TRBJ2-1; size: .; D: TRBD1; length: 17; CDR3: CASSPMAGGTLYNEQFF; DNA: TGTGCCAGCTCACCAATGGCAGGGGGTACCCTCTACAATGAGCAGTTCTTC
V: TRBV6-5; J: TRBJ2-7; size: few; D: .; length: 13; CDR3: CASGDSDTYEQYF; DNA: TGTGCCAGCGGGGATAGCGACACCTACGAGCAGTACTTC
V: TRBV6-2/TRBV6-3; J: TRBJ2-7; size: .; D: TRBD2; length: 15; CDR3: CASSHNSGLTYEQYF; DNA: TGTGCCAGCAGTCATAATAGCGGGCTCACCTACGAGCAGTACTTC
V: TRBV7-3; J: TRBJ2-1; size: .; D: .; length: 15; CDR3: CASSSRTGGYNEQFF; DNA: TGTGCCAGCAGCTCCCGAACCGGCGGGTACAATGAGCAGTTCTTC
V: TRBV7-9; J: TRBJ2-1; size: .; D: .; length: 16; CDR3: CASSFQGGLAYNEQFF; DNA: TGTGCCAGCAGCTTCCAGGGGGGATTGGCCTACAATGAGCAGTTCTTC
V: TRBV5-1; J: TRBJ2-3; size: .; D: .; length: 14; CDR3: CASDRGQITDTQYF; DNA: TGCGCCAGCGACCGAGGACAGATCACAGATACGCAGTATTTT